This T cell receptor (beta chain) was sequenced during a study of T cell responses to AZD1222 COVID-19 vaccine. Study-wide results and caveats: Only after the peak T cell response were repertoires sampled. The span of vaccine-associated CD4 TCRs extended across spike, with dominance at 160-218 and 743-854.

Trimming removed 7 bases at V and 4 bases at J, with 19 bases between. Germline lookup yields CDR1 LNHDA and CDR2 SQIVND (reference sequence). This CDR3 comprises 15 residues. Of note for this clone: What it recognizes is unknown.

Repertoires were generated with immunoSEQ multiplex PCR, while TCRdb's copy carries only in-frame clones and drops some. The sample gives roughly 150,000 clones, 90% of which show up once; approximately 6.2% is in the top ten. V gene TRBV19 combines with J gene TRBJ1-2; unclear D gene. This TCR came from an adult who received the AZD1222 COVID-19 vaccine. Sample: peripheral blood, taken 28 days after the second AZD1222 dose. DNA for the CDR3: TGTGCCAGTACCCTCGGTCGTCCCGGGGTCTATGGCTACACCTTC. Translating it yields CASTLGRPGVYGYTF. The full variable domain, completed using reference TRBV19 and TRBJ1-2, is DGGITQSPKYLFRKEGQNVTLSCEQNLNHDAMYWYRQDPGQGLRLIYYSQIVNDFQKGDIAEGYSVSREKKESFPLTVTSAQKNPTAFYLCASTLGRPGVYGYTFGSGTRLTVV.